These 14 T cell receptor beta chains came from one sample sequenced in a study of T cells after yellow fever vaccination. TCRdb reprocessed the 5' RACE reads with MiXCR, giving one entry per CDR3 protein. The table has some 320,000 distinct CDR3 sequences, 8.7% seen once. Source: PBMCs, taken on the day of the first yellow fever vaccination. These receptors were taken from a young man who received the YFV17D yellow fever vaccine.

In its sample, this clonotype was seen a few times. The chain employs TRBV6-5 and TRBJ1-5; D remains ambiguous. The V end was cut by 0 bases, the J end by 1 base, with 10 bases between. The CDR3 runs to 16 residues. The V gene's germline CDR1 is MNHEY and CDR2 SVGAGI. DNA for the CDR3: TGTGCCAGCAGTTACTCGTTCCAGCCAAGCAATCAGCCCCAGCATTTT. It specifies CASSYSFQPSNQPQHF.

The CDR3 DNA is TGTGCCACCAGCAGCCACTTATTCCGGTATTTT. Its protein product is CATSSHLFRYF. The V gene is TRBV15, the J gene TRBJ2-3, with D unresolved. The length of the CDR3 is 11 residues. V was cut by 3 bases and J by 14 bases, with 12 bases left in between. Germline CDR1 reads LNHNV; CDR2 reads YYDKDF (reference sequence).

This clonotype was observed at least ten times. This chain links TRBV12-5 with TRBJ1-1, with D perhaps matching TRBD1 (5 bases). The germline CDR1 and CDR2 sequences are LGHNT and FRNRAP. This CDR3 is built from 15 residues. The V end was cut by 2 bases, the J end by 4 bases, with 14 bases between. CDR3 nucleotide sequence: TGTGCTAGTGGTTTGTTACAGGACAAGGGCACTGAAGCTTTCTTT. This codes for CASGLLQDKGTEAFF.

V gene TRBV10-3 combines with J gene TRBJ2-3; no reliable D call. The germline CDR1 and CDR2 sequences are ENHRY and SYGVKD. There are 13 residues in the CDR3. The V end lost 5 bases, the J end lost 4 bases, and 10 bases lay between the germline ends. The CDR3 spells CAISSRMSDTQYF. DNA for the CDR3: TGTGCCATCAGTTCTAGGATGTCAGATACGCAGTATTTT.

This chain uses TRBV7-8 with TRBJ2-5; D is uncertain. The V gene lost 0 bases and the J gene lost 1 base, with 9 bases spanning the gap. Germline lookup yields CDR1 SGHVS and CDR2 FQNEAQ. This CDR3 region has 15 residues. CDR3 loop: CASSLAGPFQETQYF. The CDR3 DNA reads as TGTGCCAGCAGCTTAGCAGGGCCATTCCAAGAGACCCAGTACTTC.

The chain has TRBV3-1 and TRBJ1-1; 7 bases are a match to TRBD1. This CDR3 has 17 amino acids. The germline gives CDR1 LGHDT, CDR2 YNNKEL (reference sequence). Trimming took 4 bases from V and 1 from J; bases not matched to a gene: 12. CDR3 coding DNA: TGTGCCAGCAGCCCTTCGGGGAGGGGGCGGAGGAACACTGAAGCTTTCTTT. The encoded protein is CASSPSGRGRRNTEAFF.

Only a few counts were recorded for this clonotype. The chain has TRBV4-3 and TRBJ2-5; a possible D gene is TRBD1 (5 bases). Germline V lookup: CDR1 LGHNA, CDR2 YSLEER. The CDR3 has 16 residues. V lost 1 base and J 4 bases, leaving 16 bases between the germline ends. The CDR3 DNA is TGCGCCAGCAGCCAAGGGCAGGGAAGTATTGGAGAGACCCAGTACTTC. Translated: CASSQGQGSIGETQYF.

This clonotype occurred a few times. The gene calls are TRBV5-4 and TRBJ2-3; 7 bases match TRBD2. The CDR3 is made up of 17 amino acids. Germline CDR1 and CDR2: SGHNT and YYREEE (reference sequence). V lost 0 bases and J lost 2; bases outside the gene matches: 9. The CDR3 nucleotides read TGTGCCAGCAGCTTGGGGTATGAGCTAGCGGACACAGATACGCAGTATTTT. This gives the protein CASSLGYELADTDTQYF.

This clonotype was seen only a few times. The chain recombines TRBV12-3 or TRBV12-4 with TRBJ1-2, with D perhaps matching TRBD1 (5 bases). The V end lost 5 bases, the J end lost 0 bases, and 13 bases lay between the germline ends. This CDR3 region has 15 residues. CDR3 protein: CASSLDRQTNYGYTF. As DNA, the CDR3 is TGTGCCAGCAGTCTAGATCGACAGACTAACTATGGCTACACCTTC.

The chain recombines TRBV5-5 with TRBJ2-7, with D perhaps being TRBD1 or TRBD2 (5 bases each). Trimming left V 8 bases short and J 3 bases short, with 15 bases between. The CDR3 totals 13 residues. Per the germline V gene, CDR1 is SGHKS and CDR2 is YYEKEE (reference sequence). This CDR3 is CARGPGQFYEQYV. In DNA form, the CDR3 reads TGTGCCAGGGGCCCGGGGCAGTTCTACGAGCAGTACGTC.

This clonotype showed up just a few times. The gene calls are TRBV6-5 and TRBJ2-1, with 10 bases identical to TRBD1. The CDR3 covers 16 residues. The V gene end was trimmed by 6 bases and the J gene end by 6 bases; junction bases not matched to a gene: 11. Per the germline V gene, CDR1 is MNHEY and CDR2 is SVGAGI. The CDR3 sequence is CASSGNPGQGFNEQFF. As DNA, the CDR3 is TGTGCCAGCAGCGGTAATCCGGGACAGGGGTTCAATGAGCAGTTCTTC.

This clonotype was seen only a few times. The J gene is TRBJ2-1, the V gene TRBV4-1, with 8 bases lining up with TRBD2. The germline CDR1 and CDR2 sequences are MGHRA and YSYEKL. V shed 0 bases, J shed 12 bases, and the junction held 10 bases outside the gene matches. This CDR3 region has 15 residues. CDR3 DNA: TGCGCCAGCAGCCAAGATCCGGGGGGGCTTGGTAGGCAGTTCTTC. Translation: CASSQDPGGLGRQFF.

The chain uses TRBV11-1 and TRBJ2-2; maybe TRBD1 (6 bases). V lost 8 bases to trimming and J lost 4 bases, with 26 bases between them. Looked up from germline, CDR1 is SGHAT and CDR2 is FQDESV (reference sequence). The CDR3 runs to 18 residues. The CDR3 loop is CASYLGGLTKGSTGELFF. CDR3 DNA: TGTGCCAGCTACCTTGGGGGCCTTACTAAGGGGAGCACCGGGGAGCTGTTTTTT.

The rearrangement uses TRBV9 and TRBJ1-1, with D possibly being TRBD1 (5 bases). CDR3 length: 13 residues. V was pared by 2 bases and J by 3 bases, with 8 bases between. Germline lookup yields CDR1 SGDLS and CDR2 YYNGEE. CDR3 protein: CASSVRGDTEAFF. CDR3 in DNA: TGTGCCAGCAGCGTCCGGGGGGACACTGAAGCTTTCTTT.